This T cell receptor beta chain emerged from a study of T cells in Graves' hyperthyroidism and ophthalmopathy. As for the study in general: At the time of initial diagnosis and before any treatment, peripheral blood was collected.

The V end lost 2 bases, the J end lost 4 bases, and 12 bases lay between the germline ends. The germline CDR1 and CDR2 sequences are MDHEN and SYDVKM. This CDR3 contains 14 residues. Amplification yielded TCR beta CDR3 regions, with RNA transcripts as the source. The TCR CDR3 was amplified in a first-round RT-PCR using the HTBI primer set. TCRdb ran MiXCR on the multiplex PCR reads and lists one entry per CDR3 protein. This table holds roughly 380,000 distinct CDR3 sequences, roughly 14% found once. This clonotype was recorded at least ten times. Patients aged 18 to 65 had newly diagnosed hyperthyroidism that had lasted under 2 months. Orbital computed tomography and thyroid ultrasound, together with serum TRAb and thyroxine and clinical symptoms, were used for diagnoses. A roughly 9.1 ml volume of fresh peripheral blood provided the PBMCs.

The specimen was blood. V gene TRBV28 combines with J gene TRBJ2-7; D is unresolved. This TCR came from a man aged 30 to 39 with Graves' hyperthyroidism that later progressed to Graves' ophthalmopathy. The CDR3 sequence: CASSLPLDGYEQYF. The CDR3, as DNA: TGTGCCAGCAGTTTACCCCTGGACGGATACGAGCAGTACTTC.